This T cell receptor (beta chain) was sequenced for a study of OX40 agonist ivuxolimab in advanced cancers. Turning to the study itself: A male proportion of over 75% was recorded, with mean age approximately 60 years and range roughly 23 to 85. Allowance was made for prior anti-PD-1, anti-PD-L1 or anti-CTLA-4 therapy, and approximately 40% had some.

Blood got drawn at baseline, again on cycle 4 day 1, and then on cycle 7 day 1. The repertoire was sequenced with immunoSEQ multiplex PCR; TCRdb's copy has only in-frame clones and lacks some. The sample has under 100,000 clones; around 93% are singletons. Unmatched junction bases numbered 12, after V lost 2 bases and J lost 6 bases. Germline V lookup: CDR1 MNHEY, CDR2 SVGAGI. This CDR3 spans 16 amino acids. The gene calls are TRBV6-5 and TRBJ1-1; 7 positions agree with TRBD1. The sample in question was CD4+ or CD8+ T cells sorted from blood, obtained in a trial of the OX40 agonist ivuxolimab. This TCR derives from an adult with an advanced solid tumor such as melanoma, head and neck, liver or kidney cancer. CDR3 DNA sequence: TGTGCCAGCAGTTACAGAGATGGAGACAGGGAGGCTGAAGCTTTCTTT. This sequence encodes CASSYRDGDREAEAFF.